The clone carrying this TCR beta chain was found a few times. Trimming stripped 3 bases from V and 0 bases from J, with 9 bases between. This CDR3 is 15 amino acids long. Looked up from germline, CDR1 is SGHTA and CDR2 is FQGNSA. The data belong to a study of control samples from healthy donors and cancer patients. TCRdb's table, derived via immunoSEQ multiplex PCR, lists solely in-frame clones and lacks some. Here the sample spans about 410,000 clones, about nine tenths being singletons. The receptor comes from a man in his forties with head and neck cancer. V gene TRBV7-2 combines with J gene TRBJ1-3; D is ambiguous. Material: PBMCs. The CDR3 DNA reads as TGTGCCAGCAGCTTCAACAGCTTCTCTGGAAACACCATATATTTT. This sequence encodes CASSFNSFSGNTIYF.